The 31 T cell receptor beta chains listed next were all sequenced from one sample in a study of radiation and T cells in renal cell carcinoma. Time point indicated: baseline pretreatment blood. Treatment denoted: 15 Gy SBRT to primary tumor, nephrectomy 4 weeks later. Some clones are missing from TCRdb's copy, which holds only in-frame ones; the method was immunoSEQ multiplex PCR. The sample carries some 110,000 clones, roughly 85% recorded once. The source was blood, collected from a patient whose treatment included radiotherapy and nephrectomy. The receptors derive from a woman in her sixties with renal cell carcinoma.

The V gene is TRBV19, the J gene TRBJ1-5; no definite D call. V was pared by 5 bases and J by 1 base, with 9 bases between. The CDR3 loop spans 14 amino acids. CDR1 is LNHDA, CDR2 SQIVND, per germline (reference sequence). The CDR3 here is CASSWTSSNQPQHF. The CDR3 region has the DNA TGTGCCAGTAGTTGGACTTCCAGCAATCAGCCCCAGCATTTT.

This clone was observed a single time. The chain's CDR3 is CASSPPAGRDYEQYF. CDR3 bases: TGTGCCAGCTCACCACCGGCAGGAAGGGACTACGAGCAGTACTTC. The rearrangement joins TRBV18 to TRBJ2-7; D remains ambiguous. The germline V and J ends were trimmed by 0 bases and 3 bases, with 12 bases remaining between them. Germline CDR1 is KGHSH and CDR2 is LQKENI. This CDR3 has 15 amino acids.

The chain's CDR3 is CASSLFDKNIQYF. CDR3 coding DNA: TGCGCCAGCAGCTTGTTCGATAAAAACATTCAGTACTTC. The V and J genes are TRBV5-1 and TRBJ2-4; D gene unclear. The CDR3 contains 13 residues. The V end lost 1 base, the J end lost 4 bases, and 6 bases lay between the germline ends. CDR1 is SGHRS and CDR2 is YFSETQ in the germline V gene. Filled out from reference TRBV5-1 and TRBJ2-4, the complete variable domain reads KAGVTQTPRYLIKTRGQQVTLSCSPISGHRSVSWYQQTPGQGLQFLFEYFSETQRNKGNFPGRFSGRQFSNSRSEMNVSTLELGDSALYLCASSLFDKNIQYFGAGTRLSVL.

This sequence joins TRBV6-5 and TRBJ2-2; TRBD2 matches 7 bases. V lost 2 bases, J lost 7 bases, and 4 bases stayed unmatched. The CDR3 has 14 residues. Per the germline V gene, CDR1 is MNHEY and CDR2 is SVGAGI. The CDR3 is CASSYGTKSGELFF. DNA for the CDR3: TGTGCCAGCAGTTACGGGACTAAGAGCGGGGAGCTGTTTTTT.

V usage is TRBV15 and J usage is TRBJ2-5; 8 bases are a match to TRBD1. This CDR3 has 17 residues. Germline V CDR1 and CDR2: LNHNV, YYDKDF (reference sequence). J lost 2 bases, V lost 1 base, and 9 bases had no gene match. As DNA, the CDR3 is TGTGCCACCAGCAGAGGTGTCGGGACAGGACTGCAAGAGACCCAGTACTTC. It yields the protein CATSRGVGTGLQETQYF.

The CDR3 DNA reads as TGCAGCGTTGAACGGCAGCCCGGAAAACTGTTTTTT. Encoded protein: CSVERQPGKLFF. This chain links TRBV29-1 with TRBJ1-4, with D hard to call. Per germline, CDR1 SQVTM and CDR2 ANQGSEA. V was trimmed by 2 bases and J by 10 bases, leaving 11 bases between them. This CDR3 contains 12 residues.

The chain uses TRBV6-1 and TRBJ2-1; 11 bases are shared with TRBD2. The length of the CDR3 is 17 residues. Germline CDR1 reads MNHNS; CDR2 reads SASEGT. The trim removed 1 base at V and 7 bases at J, leaving 9 bases unmatched. The CDR3 region is CASSEVMLAGGGNEQFF. DNA for the CDR3: TGTGCCAGCAGTGAAGTTATGCTAGCGGGAGGAGGTAATGAGCAGTTCTTC.

The rearrangement uses TRBV6-1 and TRBJ2-3; possible D gene TRBD1, 6 bases. The CDR3 covers 17 residues. The V gene's germline CDR1 is MNHNS and CDR2 SASEGT. Trimming took 3 bases from V and 5 from J, leaving 21 bases between them. The CDR3 DNA is TGTGCCAGCAGTGACGGGTGGGGGCACGGTGGTGGAGATACGCAGTATTTT. It codes for CASSDGWGHGGGDTQYF.

The chain joins TRBV19 to TRBJ2-3, with D perhaps matching TRBD2 (6 bases). CDR3 length equals 15 residues. Trimming shortened V by 4 bases and J by 0 bases, and 11 bases separated the two germline ends. Per germline, CDR1 LNHDA and CDR2 SQIVND (reference sequence). CDR3 in amino acids: CASSRTGTSTDTQYF. CDR3 DNA sequence: TGTGCCAGTAGTAGGACCGGGACTAGCACAGATACGCAGTATTTT.

This chain links TRBV5-4 with TRBJ1-2; TRBD1 might be the D (5 bases). Trimming took off 4 bases at V and 3 bases at J, with 16 bases between the two ends. The V gene's germline CDR1 is SGHNT and CDR2 YYREEE (reference sequence). CDR3 size: 15 residues. CDR3 coding DNA: TGTGCCAGCAGCCGGGGCGAATTAAGAGACTATGGCTACACCTTC. It specifies CASSRGELRDYGYTF.

The genes are TRBV9 and TRBJ2-3; D gene uncertain. V dropped 0 bases and J dropped 1 base, with 12 bases sitting between them. From germline, CDR1 is SGDLS and CDR2 YYNGEE. The CDR3 is made up of 16 amino acids. CDR3 sequence (DNA): TGTGCCAGCAGCGTAGGTGTGGGCCTCGGCACAGATACGCAGTATTTT. Amino acids: CASSVGVGLGTDTQYF.

The genes are TRBV9 and TRBJ2-3; D perhaps matches TRBD1 (5 bases). Trimming cost V 3 bases and J 1 base, with 12 bases left between them. CDR3 size: 15 residues. Germline loops: CDR1 SGDLS, CDR2 YYNGEE. The DNA of the CDR3 is TGTGCCAGCAGCGGCGCAGGGAAAGGCACAGATACGCAGTATTTT. As protein: CASSGAGKGTDTQYF.

This chain uses TRBV6-5 with TRBJ1-1; 7 positions agree with TRBD1. Germline trimming cut 7 bases from V and 0 bases from J; bases unmatched to any gene: 2. The CDR3 has 13 residues. Germline V gene lookup returns CDR1 MNHEY and CDR2 SVGAGI. The CDR3 sequence is CASKRGLNTEAFF. The CDR3 nucleotides read TGTGCCAGCAAAAGGGGGCTGAACACTGAAGCTTTCTTT.

V is TRBV18 and J is TRBJ1-4, with TRBD1 as a possible D gene (5 bases). This CDR3 spans 14 amino acids. Germline CDR1 KGHSH, CDR2 LQKENI. V was clipped by 6 bases and J by 10 bases, with 18 bases between them. For the CDR3, the DNA is TGTGCCAGCTCCCCCCTGGGGGGGGTAGGAAAACTGTTTTTT. Translating gives CASSPLGGVGKLFF.

This clone was seen more than once but under ten times. The chain joins TRBV4-1 to TRBJ1-1, with D perhaps matching TRBD1 (5 bases). The V end was cut by 4 bases, the J end by 1 base, with 16 bases between. This CDR3 contains 16 residues. The germline CDR1 and CDR2 sequences are MGHRA and YSYEKL. CDR3: CASSPDGGFGNTEAFF. The DNA for the CDR3 is TGCGCCAGCAGCCCCGATGGGGGGTTTGGGAACACTGAAGCTTTCTTT.

The gene calls are TRBV4-2 and TRBJ1-2; 11 bases agree with TRBD1. CDR3 length equals 16 residues. Germline values: CDR1 LGHNA, CDR2 YNFKEQ. V shed 3 bases and J 5 bases; nucleotides not matched to a gene: 8. The CDR3 loop reads CASSQGSDRGLYGYTF. In DNA, the CDR3 is TGTGCCAGCAGCCAGGGGTCGGACAGGGGGCTTTATGGCTACACCTTC.

The chain joins TRBV5-4 to TRBJ1-1; D perhaps matches TRBD1 (5 bases). Looked up from germline, CDR1 is SGHNT and CDR2 is YYREEE (reference sequence). V shed 2 bases and J shed 0 bases, with 8 bases lying between them. CDR3 length equals 14 residues. The CDR3: CASSFEGLNTEAFF. The DNA of the CDR3 is TGTGCCAGCAGCTTCGAGGGGCTGAACACTGAAGCTTTCTTT.

The chain employs TRBV5-1 and TRBJ2-7; D is unclear. This CDR3 contains 13 residues. The germline V gene encodes CDR1 SGHRS and CDR2 YFSETQ. V was clipped by 0 bases and J by 0 bases, with 4 bases between them. The CDR3 protein is CASSLGSSYEQYF. CDR3 sequence (DNA): TGCGCCAGCAGCTTGGGCAGCTCCTACGAGCAGTACTTC. Drawing the rest from reference TRBV5-1 and TRBJ2-7, the complete variable domain is KAGVTQTPRYLIKTRGQQVTLSCSPISGHRSVSWYQQTPGQGLQFLFEYFSETQRNKGNFPGRFSGRQFSNSRSEMNVSTLELGDSALYLCASSLGSSYEQYFGPGTRLTVT.

As DNA, the CDR3 is TGCGCCAGCAGCTTGATCGGGACAGGCCGCACCGGGGAGCTGTTTTTT. Its protein product is CASSLIGTGRTGELFF. The chain has TRBV5-1 and TRBJ2-2; 8 nucleotides align to TRBD1. The CDR3 sequence is 16 residues long. V trimming: 1 base; J trimming: 4 bases; junction bases outside the gene matches: 6. Germline V CDR1 and CDR2: SGHRS, YFSETQ.

The chain links TRBV5-4 to TRBJ2-7; 9 nucleotides agree with TRBD1. V was clipped by 4 bases and J by 4 bases; unmatched bases: 6. This CDR3 has 14 residues. From germline, CDR1 is SGHNT and CDR2 YYREEE (reference sequence). CDR3 amino acids: CASSPRTGEYEQYF. The CDR3 DNA reads TGTGCCAGCAGCCCAAGGACAGGGGAATACGAGCAGTACTTC.

In this sample, this clone turned up once. V is TRBV2 and J is TRBJ1-1, with TRBD1 identical over 11 bases. In germline, CDR1 is SNHLY, CDR2 FYNNEI. The J segment lost 7 bases and the V segment lost 7 bases, leaving 5 bases of the junction unmatched. This CDR3 has 13 residues. The CDR3 spells CASNPGQGVEAFF. The CDR3 nucleotides read TGTGCCAGCAATCCGGGACAGGGGGTTGAAGCTTTCTTT.

The chain carries TRBV7-2 and TRBJ1-3; TRBD1 matches at 7 bases. Germline assignment: CDR1 SGHTA and CDR2 FQGNSA. This CDR3 contains 16 residues. The V segment lost 0 bases and the J segment 3 bases; nucleotides outside the gene matches: 5. CDR3 region: CASSLAGRGNGNTIYF. Written as DNA, the CDR3 is TGTGCCAGCAGCTTAGCGGGCAGGGGGAATGGAAACACCATATATTTT. Combining the CDR3 with reference TRBV7-2 and TRBJ1-3 gives the whole variable domain GAGVSQSPSNKVTEKGKDVELRCDPISGHTALYWYRQSLGQGLEFLIYFQGNSAPDKSGLPSDRFSAERTGGSVSTLTIQRTQQEDSAVYLCASSLAGRGNGNTIYFGEGSWLTVV.

The chain employs TRBV5-4 and TRBJ2-3; D uncertain. V was clipped by 1 base and J by 2 bases, with 5 bases between them. There are 13 residues in the CDR3. Germline V gene lookup returns CDR1 SGHNT and CDR2 YYREEE (reference sequence). The CDR3 loop reads CASSLMATDTQYF. DNA for the CDR3: TGTGCCAGCAGCTTGATGGCCACAGATACGCAGTATTTT.

The chain recombines TRBV7-9 with TRBJ2-7; 10 bases line up with TRBD1. Germline V gene lookup returns CDR1 SEHNR and CDR2 FQNEAQ (reference sequence). The CDR3 totals 16 residues. V lost 5 bases, J lost 5 bases, and 12 bases stayed unmatched. The DNA for the CDR3 is TGTGCCAGCAGCGGATACGCCGGGACAGGGGTCGACGAGCAGTACTTC. It specifies CASSGYAGTGVDEQYF.

The V and J genes are TRBV9 and TRBJ1-6, with no clear D. This CDR3 is built from 15 residues. The V and J ends lost 0 bases and 11 bases respectively, with 15 bases between them. From germline, CDR1 is SGDLS and CDR2 YYNGEE. This chain's CDR3 is CASSVDPSPRPPLHF. CDR3 DNA: TGTGCCAGCAGCGTAGACCCCAGCCCCCGCCCACCCCTCCACTTT.

This clone came up once. The V call is TRBV28, the J call TRBJ1-5; no definite D call. The V end was cut by 6 bases, the J end by 4 bases, with 10 bases between. The CDR3 has 13 amino acids. Germline lookup yields CDR1 MDHEN and CDR2 SYDVKM. The CDR3 nucleotides are TGTGCCAGCAGCACACCGGTAAATCAGCCCCAGCATTTT. This sequence encodes CASSTPVNQPQHF. Full variable domain (remainder filled in from reference TRBV28 and TRBJ1-5): DVKVTQSSRYLVKRTGEKVFLECVQDMDHENMFWYRQDPGLGLRLIYFSYDVKMKEKGDIPEGYSVSREKKERFSLILESASTNQTSMYLCASSTPVNQPQHFGDGTRLSIL.

This chain connects TRBV5-1 to TRBJ1-2, with a possible D match to TRBD1 (6 bases). This CDR3 is built from 20 residues. Between the trimmed V and J ends, which lost 1 base and 1 base, there was a span of 26 bases. Germline values: CDR1 SGHRS, CDR2 YFSETQ. The CDR3 loop is CASSLIGGGGSLPRNYGYTF. CDR3 DNA sequence: TGCGCCAGCAGCTTGATTGGCGGGGGGGGCAGCCTGCCCCGTAACTATGGCTACACCTTC.

This chain connects TRBV6-5 to TRBJ1-1; no reliable D call. Trimming stripped 5 bases from V and 2 bases from J, with 12 bases between. From germline, CDR1 is MNHEY and CDR2 SVGAGI. The CDR3 has 14 residues. CDR3 region: CASSTGRLNTEAFF. CDR3 in DNA: TGTGCCAGCAGTACCGGGAGACTCAACACTGAAGCTTTCTTT.

The chain employs TRBV28 and TRBJ2-3; 12 bases match TRBD1. The CDR3 length is 19 residues. V shed 3 bases and J 6 bases; nucleotides not matched to a gene: 16. CDR1 MDHEN and CDR2 SYDVKM come from the germline V gene. The CDR3 DNA reads as TGTGCCAGCAGTTTTACGACTCGGGACAGGGGGCTGTCGTGGGATACGCAGTATTTT. Its translation is CASSFTTRDRGLSWDTQYF.

The chain recombines TRBV28 with TRBJ1-2; 9 bases match TRBD1. Germline CDR1 reads MDHEN; CDR2 reads SYDVKM. CDR3 length: 16 residues. J gave up 6 bases and V 4 bases, and 12 bases lay outside the gene matches. CDR3 DNA sequence: TGTGCCAGCAGTTCCCCCCCAGGACAGGGGAGGCATGGCTACACCTTC. This gives the protein CASSSPPGQGRHGYTF.

The rearrangement joins TRBV5-6 to TRBJ2-1; no clear D. This CDR3 contains 12 residues. V lost 5 bases, J lost 10 bases, and 13 bases lay in between. Germline CDR1 SGHDT, CDR2 YYEEEE. The CDR3 reads CASSPSWPEQFF. The DNA for the CDR3 is TGTGCCAGCAGTCCGAGCTGGCCAGAGCAGTTCTTC. Full variable domain (remainder filled in from reference TRBV5-6 and TRBJ2-1): DAGVTQSPTHLIKTRGQQVTLRCSPKSGHDTVSWYQQALGQGPQFIFQYYEEEERQRGNFPDRFSGHQFPNYSSELNVNALLLGDSALYLCASSPSWPEQFFGPGTRLTVL.